The 24 T cell receptor beta chains listed next were all sequenced from one sample in a study of cytomegalovirus exposure and HLA in healthy donors. Use of 60 Vbeta and 13 Jbeta primers characterized the PCR. Produced via immunoSEQ multiplex PCR; TCRdb's table is partial and in-frame only. The repertoire holds about 170,000 clones, with around 62% as singletons. Sequenced input: PBMCs. The source of these receptors is a man in his forties in good health and CMV-seronegative.

The rearrangement links TRBV15 to TRBJ2-7; the D gene is possibly TRBD1 (7 bases). Germline CDR1 and CDR2: LNHNV and YYDKDF (reference sequence). The CDR3 covers 17 residues. Trimming cost V 3 bases and J 4 bases, with 22 bases left between them. The CDR3: CATSSLGRRGLSYEQYF. The CDR3 DNA reads as TGTGCCACCAGCAGTTTAGGAAGGAGGGGGCTCAGTTACGAGCAGTACTTC.

This sequence joins TRBV7-9 and TRBJ2-1; D remains unclear. Per the germline V gene, CDR1 is SEHNR and CDR2 is FQNEAQ (reference sequence). The V gene lost 5 bases and the J gene lost 0 bases, with 11 bases spanning the gap. The CDR3 extends over 15 amino acids. The CDR3 DNA follows: TGTGCCAGCAGCGTCAGGTCAACCTCCTACAATGAGCAGTTCTTC. Its protein product is CASSVRSTSYNEQFF.

This sequence joins TRBV5-1 and TRBJ2-3, with 8 bases lining up with TRBD1. The CDR3 extends over 14 amino acids. V dropped 3 bases and J dropped 1; count of bases not matched to a gene: 1. In germline, CDR1 is SGHRS, CDR2 YFSETQ. The CDR3 DNA sequence: TGCGCCAGCAGCTGGGGACAGGGCACAGATACGCAGTATTTT. Amino acid sequence: CASSWGQGTDTQYF.

The chain carries TRBV5-6 and TRBJ1-5; D is ambiguous. Trimming took off 4 bases at V and 4 bases at J, with 12 bases between the two ends. The CDR3 is 14 amino acids. Germline V CDR1 and CDR2: SGHDT, YYEEEE. CDR3 sequence (DNA): TGTGCCAGCAGCCGCTGGGCGCTAAATCAGCCCCAGCATTTT. This gives the protein CASSRWALNQPQHF.

This clone was seen once. This sequence joins TRBV5-1 and TRBJ2-1, with TRBD1 identical over 11 bases. The CDR3 extends over 15 amino acids. From germline, CDR1 is SGHRS and CDR2 YFSETQ. V was pared by 3 bases and J by 6 bases, with 5 bases of the junction left unmatched. CDR3 coding DNA: TGCGCCAGCAGCTCGGGACAGGGGGGAGTCAATGAGCAGTTCTTC. Its translation: CASSSGQGGVNEQFF.

This clone appeared once. The rearrangement links TRBV5-4 to TRBJ2-7; 7 bases fit TRBD1. The CDR3 is made up of 15 amino acids. The germline V gene has CDR1 SGHNT and CDR2 YYREEE (reference sequence). J gave up 4 bases and V 4 bases, and 11 bases lay outside the gene matches. The DNA for the CDR3 is TGTGCCAGCAGCCGACCCGGGACAGTCTTATACGAGCAGTACTTC. This translates into CASSRPGTVLYEQYF.

V is TRBV10-3 and J is TRBJ2-5; 9 nucleotides align to TRBD2. From germline, CDR1 is ENHRY and CDR2 SYGVKD. The CDR3 contains 16 residues. Germline trimming cut 5 bases from V and 5 bases from J; bases unmatched to any gene: 12. The CDR3 nucleotides read TGTGCCATCAGTATGAGACTAGCGGCCGCCCGGGAGACCCAGTACTTC. It translates to CAISMRLAAARETQYF.

The chain joins TRBV23-1 to TRBJ2-1; TRBD2 matches at 12 bases. TRBV23-1 is an open reading frame, and its role is uncertain. V was clipped by 7 bases and J by 6 bases; unmatched bases: 7. CDR3 length equals 15 residues. The CDR3 sequence is CASTPGTSGCNEQFF. CDR3 sequence (DNA): TGCGCCAGCACACCCGGGACTAGCGGGTGCAATGAGCAGTTCTTC.

V usage is TRBV6-5 and J usage is TRBJ1-2, with D perhaps TRBD1 (6 bases). Looked up from germline, CDR1 is MNHEY and CDR2 is SVGAGI. V was cut by 10 bases and J by 4 bases, with 19 bases left in between. The CDR3 loop spans 14 amino acids. The CDR3 coding sequence is TGTGCCACCGGATGGAACAGGGCTCTCTATGGCTACACCTTC. Protein sequence: CATGWNRALYGYTF.

The V and J genes are TRBV10-3 and TRBJ2-3; 9 positions match TRBD1. CDR1 and CDR2 (germline): ENHRY, SYGVKD. This CDR3 region has 13 residues. Trimming took 6 bases from V and 5 from J; bases not matched to a gene: 3. DNA of the CDR3: TGTGCCATCAGGGGACAGGGAATAGATACGCAGTATTTT. This sequence encodes CAIRGQGIDTQYF.

V is TRBV13 and J is TRBJ2-1; 8 nucleotides match TRBD2. V was clipped by 2 bases and J by 4 bases; unmatched bases: 10. Per germline, CDR1 PRHDT and CDR2 FYEKMQ (reference sequence). The CDR3 loop spans 17 amino acids. The CDR3 loop is CASSLRLPVAGYNEQFF. Here the CDR3 DNA reads TGTGCCAGCAGCTTAAGGTTGCCGGTAGCGGGGTACAATGAGCAGTTCTTC.

V gene TRBV25-1 combines with J gene TRBJ2-3, with 12 bases that match TRBD2. This CDR3 region has 17 residues. V gave up 3 bases and J gave up 0 bases; unmatched junction bases: 4. The V gene's germline CDR1 is MGHDK and CDR2 SYGVNS. The CDR3 region is CASSEASGGVSTDTQYF. The CDR3 DNA follows: TGTGCCAGCAGTGAGGCTAGCGGGGGGGTTAGCACAGATACGCAGTATTTT. The full variable domain, with the rest looked up from reference TRBV25-1 and TRBJ2-3, is EADIYQTPRYLVIGTGKKITLECSQTMGHDKMYWYQQDPGMELHLIHYSYGVNSTEKGDLSSESTVSRIRTEHFPLTLESARPSHTSQYLCASSEASGGVSTDTQYFGPGTRLTVL.

The chain combines TRBV7-6 with TRBJ2-7; maybe TRBD1 (6 bases). This CDR3 comprises 14 residues. V lost 1 base and J 9 bases, leaving 16 bases between the germline ends. Germline CDR1 reads SGHVS; CDR2 reads FNYEAQ. CDR3 nucleotides: TGTGCCAGCAGCTTAGTAGTTACAGGGCAGAGGCAGTACTTC. This gives the protein CASSLVVTGQRQYF.

The chain is built from TRBV9 and TRBJ2-1, with 10 bases identical to TRBD2. Germline assignment: CDR1 SGDLS and CDR2 YYNGEE. This CDR3 is 15 amino acids long. J gave up 6 bases and V 0 bases, and 3 bases lay outside the gene matches. CDR3 protein: CASSVGTSGTNEQFF. CDR3 in DNA: TGTGCCAGCAGCGTAGGTACTAGCGGGACCAATGAGCAGTTCTTC.

This clone is a singleton in its sample. The chain employs TRBV4-2 and TRBJ2-7; weak D call: TRBD2 (6 bases). Germline V lookup: CDR1 LGHNA, CDR2 YNFKEQ. Trimming left V 1 base short and J 4 bases short, with 11 bases between. The CDR3 covers 14 residues. This CDR3 reads CASSQVEGQYEQYF. CDR3 DNA: TGTGCCAGCAGCCAAGTGGAGGGGCAGTACGAGCAGTACTTC.

V usage is TRBV2 and J usage is TRBJ2-1; 14 bases fit TRBD2. The CDR3 spans 15 residues. Germline loops: CDR1 SNHLY, CDR2 FYNNEI. Trimming took 7 bases from V and 9 from J; bases not matched to a gene: 8. The CDR3 is CASNRGLAGVIEQFF. The CDR3 DNA follows: TGTGCCAGCAACCGGGGACTAGCGGGAGTGATTGAGCAGTTCTTC.

The chain recombines TRBV7-9 with TRBJ2-7; TRBD1 aligns across 11 bases. The germline V gene encodes CDR1 SEHNR and CDR2 FQNEAQ (reference sequence). The V segment lost 4 bases and the J segment 6 bases; nucleotides outside the gene matches: 8. This CDR3 contains 15 residues. CDR3: CASSSRTGGSVEQYF. The CDR3 bases are TGTGCCAGCAGCTCCCGGACAGGGGGCTCGGTCGAGCAGTACTTC.

V and J are TRBV15 and TRBJ2-1; D unresolved. CDR1 LNHNV and CDR2 YYDKDF come from the germline V gene (reference sequence). The V end lost 1 base, the J end lost 4 bases, and 5 bases lay between the germline ends. This CDR3 spans 13 amino acids. The CDR3, as DNA: TGTGCCACCAGCAGAGCTTTATACAATGAGCAGTTCTTC. It specifies CATSRALYNEQFF.

The rearrangement uses TRBV4-2 and TRBJ1-1; TRBD1 agrees at 7 bases. The CDR3 length is 13 residues. V shed 2 bases, J shed 8 bases, and the junction held 5 bases outside the gene matches. CDR1 is LGHNA and CDR2 is YNFKEQ in the germline V gene. The DNA of the CDR3 is TGTGCCAGCAGCCAAAACCCGGGACAGGAAGCTTTCTTT. Its translation is CASSQNPGQEAFF.

This rearrangement joins TRBV19 to TRBJ2-5; 10 bases are shared with TRBD2. The DNA end favors TRBJ2-7, so the J call may be wrong. The germline gives CDR1 LNHDA, CDR2 SQIVND (reference sequence). The length of the CDR3 is 14 residues. The CDR3 spells CASSMGTSVREQYF. In nucleotides, the CDR3 is TGTGCCAGTAGTATGGGGACTAGCGTGCGCGAGCAGTACTTC.

This clone was observed a few times. The V gene is TRBV6-5, the J gene TRBJ2-5, with 7 bases identical to TRBD1. This CDR3 has 15 residues. V dropped 4 bases and J dropped 1; count of bases not matched to a gene: 6. Germline CDR1 and CDR2: MNHEY and SVGAGI. The CDR3 DNA reads as TGTGCCAGCAGTTCGCCCCGACAGGGCCAAGAGACCCAGTACTTC. As protein: CASSSPRQGQETQYF.

V gene TRBV2 combines with J gene TRBJ2-3, with a weak D call TRBD2 (6 bases). V was pared by 5 bases and J by 2 bases, with 14 bases between. The CDR3 totals 15 residues. Germline V lookup: CDR1 SNHLY, CDR2 FYNNEI. The CDR3 loop reads CASSRNGLLTDTQYF. CDR3 DNA sequence: TGTGCCAGCAGTAGAAATGGACTACTCACAGATACGCAGTATTTT.

The rearrangement links TRBV4-1 to TRBJ2-3; D is uncertain. The V end lost 0 bases, the J end lost 0 bases, and 16 bases lay between the germline ends. From germline, CDR1 is MGHRA and CDR2 YSYEKL. This CDR3 has 18 residues. The CDR3 region has the DNA TGCGCCAGCAGCCAAGAAGGTCGAGCGTTTAGGAGCACAGATACGCAGTATTTT. Amino acids: CASSQEGRAFRSTDTQYF.

V gene TRBV30 combines with J gene TRBJ1-4; 9 nucleotides align to TRBD1. Trimming cost V 5 bases and J 5 bases; bases outside gene matches: 9. Germline values: CDR1 GTSNPN, CDR2 SVGIG (reference sequence). CDR3 length equals 15 residues. Here the CDR3 DNA reads TGTGCCTGGGCTATCCCCGGGACAGGGAATGAAAAACTGTTTTTT. It translates to CAWAIPGTGNEKLFF.